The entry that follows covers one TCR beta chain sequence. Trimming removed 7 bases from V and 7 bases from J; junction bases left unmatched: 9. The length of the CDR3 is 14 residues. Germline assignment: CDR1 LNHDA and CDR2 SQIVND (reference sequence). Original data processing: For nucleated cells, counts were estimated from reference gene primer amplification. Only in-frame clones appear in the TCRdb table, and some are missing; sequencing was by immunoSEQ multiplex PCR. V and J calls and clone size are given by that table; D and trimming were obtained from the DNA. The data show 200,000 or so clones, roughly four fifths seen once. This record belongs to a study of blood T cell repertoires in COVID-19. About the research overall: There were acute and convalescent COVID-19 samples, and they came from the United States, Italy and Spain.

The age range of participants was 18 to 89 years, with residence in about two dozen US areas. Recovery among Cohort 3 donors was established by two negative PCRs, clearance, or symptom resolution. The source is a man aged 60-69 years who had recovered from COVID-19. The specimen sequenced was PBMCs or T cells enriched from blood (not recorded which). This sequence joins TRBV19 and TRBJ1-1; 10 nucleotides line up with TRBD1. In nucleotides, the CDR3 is TGTGCCAGTATCCTGGACAGGGGGGCTGTTGAAGCTTTCTTT. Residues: CASILDRGAVEAFF.